Described below is a single T cell receptor beta chain sequence and its context. This sample was included in a study of blood T cell repertoires in COVID-19. Study overall: Acute and convalescent COVID-19 specimens originated in the United States, Italy and Spain. T cells, B-cell-depleted T cells, or PBMCs supplied cDNA or gDNA.

Assay used: immunoSEQ multiplex PCR; TCRdb lists only in-frame clones, some missing. This table holds a few hundred thousand clones, approximately 84% found once. Sequencing was done on a sample of peripheral blood. The source of this sequence is a person between 65 and 79 years old with COVID-19, enrolled during active disease.

The CDR3 protein is CASSPGGQGVSAFF. The CDR3 DNA reads as TGCGCCAGCAGCCCAGGGGGGCAGGGGGTATCAGCTTTCTTT. The chain is built from TRBV4-3 and TRBJ1-1, with 7 positions matching TRBD1. Germline-derived CDR1 and CDR2 are LGHNA and YSLEER. J was trimmed by 10 bases and V by 4 bases; bases with no gene match: 12. The CDR3 loop spans 14 amino acids.